Below, 25 T cell receptor beta chains from the same sample are listed, as sequenced in a study of T cell repertoires in cytomegalovirus infection. These receptors have no identified antigens. MiXCR, applied by TCRdb to the reads, yields one record per CDR3 protein. This sample yields hundreds of thousands of distinct CDR3 sequences, of which approximately 32% are seen a single time; about an eighth belongs to the top ten. The source was cultured CD8+ T cells from PBMCs, collected from culture after CMV antigen stimulation. These receptor sequences come from a human donor in good health (CMV status not recorded). Some clones in this sample may be carry-over from other donors' samples.

This rearrangement joins TRBV6-1 to TRBJ2-7; weak D call: TRBD2 (7 bases). The CDR3 extends over 16 amino acids. Germline CDR1 reads MNHNS; CDR2 reads SASEGT. V was clipped by 7 bases and J by 3 bases, with 22 bases between them. The CDR3 loop reads CASTPRGGLSDYEQYV. The DNA for the CDR3 is TGTGCCAGCACCCCGAGGGGGGGACTTTCCGACTACGAGCAGTACGTC.

This chain links TRBV19 with TRBJ1-4, with D perhaps matching TRBD1 (5 bases). V shed 2 bases and J shed 4 bases, with 11 bases lying between them. The CDR3 totals 15 residues. Germline V CDR1 and CDR2: LNHDA, SQIVND (reference sequence). The CDR3 nucleotides are TGTGCCAGTAGTATACCGGGACGGCATAATGAAAAACTGTTTTTT. The encoded protein is CASSIPGRHNEKLFF.

This clonotype was seen more than once but under ten times. The V gene is TRBV7-6, the J gene TRBJ1-4, with a tentative D call TRBD1 (5 bases). The V gene lost 3 bases and the J gene lost 8 bases, with 13 bases spanning the gap. CDR1 is SGHVS and CDR2 is FNYEAQ in the germline V gene. This CDR3 comprises 14 residues. The chain's CDR3 is CASSFRALSEKLFF. In DNA, the CDR3 is TGTGCCAGCAGCTTCAGGGCCCTGAGCGAAAAACTGTTTTTT.

The chain uses TRBV19 and TRBJ1-3; TRBD1 aligns across 9 bases. From germline, CDR1 is LNHDA and CDR2 SQIVND (reference sequence). Germline trimming cut 3 bases from V and 2 bases from J; bases unmatched to any gene: 2. The CDR3 contains 15 residues. CDR3 protein: CASSIRTGAGNTIYF. In DNA, the CDR3 is TGTGCCAGTAGTATCAGGACAGGGGCTGGAAACACCATATATTTT.

The rearrangement links TRBV4-1 to TRBJ1-1; D ambiguous. CDR1 and CDR2 from the germline V gene are MGHRA and YSYEKL. V was trimmed by 1 base and J by 5 bases, leaving 17 bases between them. The CDR3 length is 16 residues. CDR3 region: CASSQASHEVGTEAFF. Written as DNA, the CDR3 is TGCGCCAGCAGCCAAGCTTCCCACGAGGTGGGGACTGAAGCTTTCTTT.

Concerning this clonotype: This may be a read error: a much more frequent sequence differs by one nucleotide. The V gene is TRBV7-8, the J gene TRBJ2-2; a weak D match, TRBD2 (5 bases). There are 11 residues in the CDR3. Germline assignment: CDR1 SGHVS and CDR2 FQNEAQ. Here the CDR3 reads CVSERAGELFF. The CDR3, as DNA: TGTGTCAGCGAGAGGGCCGGGGAGCTGTTTTTT.

In the case of this clonotype: The junction does not match germline at one end; this may be a read error. The CDR3 reads CASSLGWDRTEKLFF. CDR3 DNA sequence: TGTGCCAGCAGTTTAGGGTGGGACAGAACGGAAAAACTGTTTTTT. The chain joins TRBV7-9 to TRBJ1-4, with TRBD1 matching over 7 bases. This CDR3 contains 15 residues. Germline V gives CDR1 SEHNR, CDR2 FQNEAQ (reference sequence).

This clonotype turned up a few times. The gene calls are TRBV27 and TRBJ1-6; a possible D gene is TRBD1 (5 bases). Germline CDR1 MNHEY, CDR2 SMNVEV (reference sequence). The ends were cut back, 7 bases at V and 2 bases at J, with 15 bases in the middle. CDR3 length equals 16 residues. The CDR3 nucleotides are TGTGCCAGCAAGGTGGACACCATCGCCTATAATTCACCCCTCCACTTT. This gives the protein CASKVDTIAYNSPLHF.

The chain links TRBV27 to TRBJ2-7; TRBD1 or TRBD2 may be the D gene (5 bases each). V was trimmed by 10 bases and J by 0 bases, leaving 28 bases between them. The germline V gene encodes CDR1 MNHEY and CDR2 SMNVEV (reference sequence). The CDR3 loop spans 18 amino acids. The CDR3 is CATLPGPHHPESSYEQYF. Here the CDR3 DNA reads TGTGCCACCTTACCGGGACCCCACCATCCTGAAAGCTCCTACGAGCAGTACTTC.

In this sample, this clonotype turned up a few times. The rearrangement joins TRBV7-9 to TRBJ1-2; D perhaps matches TRBD1 (5 bases). Germline V gene lookup returns CDR1 SEHNR and CDR2 FQNEAQ (reference sequence). This CDR3 is built from 14 residues. V shed 5 bases and J shed 4 bases, with 14 bases lying between them. CDR3 sequence (DNA): TGTGCCAGCAGCAAACTCGACAGATTCTATGGCTACACCTTC. Its protein product is CASSKLDRFYGYTF.

CDR3: CASTPAPWAVNSYEQYF. In DNA form, the CDR3 reads TGTGCCAGCACCCCTGCCCCGTGGGCAGTCAACTCCTACGAGCAGTACTTC. V and J are TRBV27 and TRBJ2-7; D is unresolved. Trimming left V 7 bases short and J 0 bases short, with 22 bases between. This CDR3 is 17 amino acids long. Germline V gene lookup returns CDR1 MNHEY and CDR2 SMNVEV (reference sequence).

The chain combines TRBV19 with TRBJ2-1; 8 nucleotides line up with TRBD2. V dropped 5 bases and J dropped 3; count of bases not matched to a gene: 9. CDR1 LNHDA and CDR2 SQIVND come from the germline V gene (reference sequence). The CDR3 runs 16 residues. CDR3 protein: CASSHRRGGVYNEQFF. Written as DNA, the CDR3 is TGTGCCAGTAGTCATAGACGGGGGGGTGTCTACAATGAGCAGTTCTTC.

The CDR3 nucleotides are TGTGCCAGCAGTCCCTATCTGGGCAGGGGAGACGAGCAGTACTTC. Protein sequence: CASSPYLGRGDEQYF. V and J are TRBV6-1 and TRBJ2-7; possible D gene TRBD1, 6 bases. The CDR3 is 15 residues long. V was cut by 5 bases and J by 5 bases, with 19 bases left in between. Germline values: CDR1 MNHNS, CDR2 SASEGT.

This clonotype was picked up many times. This chain links TRBV28 with TRBJ1-1; 8 positions agree with TRBD1. Germline CDR1 MDHEN, CDR2 SYDVKM. V shed 5 bases, J shed 2 bases, and the junction held 7 bases outside the gene matches. The CDR3 covers 15 residues. The CDR3 loop reads CASSPLTGANTEAFF. CDR3 bases: TGTGCCAGCAGTCCCCTGACAGGGGCTAACACTGAAGCTTTCTTT.

This clonotype was seen ten or more times. The chain combines TRBV25-1 with TRBJ1-2; unclear D gene. Trimming shortened V by 4 bases and J by 5 bases, and 17 bases separated the two germline ends. CDR1 MGHDK and CDR2 SYGVNS come from the germline V gene. The CDR3 is 15 residues long. The CDR3 nucleotides are TGTGCCAGCAGTGGGAAGGACCGAGGCGCATATGGCTACACCTTC. It specifies CASSGKDRGAYGYTF.

CDR3 sequence: CASSPIDTLQETQYF. The CDR3 nucleotides read TGTGCCAGCAGCCCGATAGACACTCTACAAGAGACCCAGTACTTC. The chain is built from TRBV6-2 or TRBV6-3 and TRBJ2-5, with D unclear. The CDR3 is 15 amino acids. Germline CDR1 MNHEY, CDR2 SVGEGT. V shed 6 bases and J shed 2 bases, with 16 bases lying between them.

This clonotype was detected many times. This sequence joins TRBV11-2 and TRBJ1-2, with D possibly being TRBD1 (5 bases). Germline values: CDR1 SGHAT, CDR2 FQNNGV. V lost 1 base to trimming and J lost 4 bases, with 13 bases between them. The CDR3 runs to 15 residues. The CDR3 here is CASSLGQGGFYGYTF. The CDR3 bases are TGTGCCAGCAGCTTAGGGCAGGGTGGATTCTATGGCTACACCTTC.

The chain recombines TRBV27 with TRBJ1-5, with D maybe TRBD1 (6 bases). The CDR3 has 16 amino acids. Looked up from germline, CDR1 is MNHEY and CDR2 is SMNVEV (reference sequence). The V and J ends lost 4 bases and 0 bases respectively, with 13 bases between them. Here the CDR3 DNA reads TGTGCCAGCAGTTCCGTTCGACAGGATAGCAATCAGCCCCAGCATTTT. Its protein is CASSSVRQDSNQPQHF.

In regard to this clonotype: This may arise from a read error, as a much more abundant clone is one base away. The chain is built from TRBV6-4 and TRBJ2-1, with D perhaps TRBD2 (5 bases). V was shortened by 5 bases and J by 7 bases, with 18 bases between the two germline ends. Germline V gene lookup returns CDR1 MRHNA and CDR2 SNTAGT. The CDR3 sequence is 15 residues long. The CDR3 spells CASSNLVAGVNEQFF. Written as DNA, the CDR3 is TGTGCCAGCAGTAACCTAGTGGCCGGGGTGAATGAGCAGTTCTTC.

A remark on this clonotype: At one of its ends the junction is not consistent with the germline gene, which may arise from a read error. The rearrangement uses TRBV3-1 and TRBJ2-1, with TRBD2 matching 8 bases. The CDR3 consists of 14 residues. The V gene's germline CDR1 is LGHDT and CDR2 YNNKEL (reference sequence). CDR3 protein: CASSQEGTGGKYRF. The CDR3 nucleotides are TGTGCCAGCAGCCAAGAAGGGACGGGGGGGAAGTATCGATTC.

This clonotype was observed a few times. The rearrangement joins TRBV27 to TRBJ2-7; TRBD1 agrees at 11 bases. J was trimmed by 3 bases and V by 8 bases; bases with no gene match: 0. Germline lookup yields CDR1 MNHEY and CDR2 SMNVEV (reference sequence). The CDR3 totals 12 residues. CDR3 residues: CASGTGGYEQYF. The CDR3 nucleotides read TGTGCCAGCGGGACAGGGGGCTACGAGCAGTACTTC.

This clonotype was recorded at least ten times. The V call is TRBV7-9, the J call TRBJ2-6, with D hard to call. The CDR3 covers 15 residues. Germline V gene data show CDR1 as SEHNR and CDR2 as FQNEAQ (reference sequence). V was clipped by 5 bases and J by 2 bases, with 10 bases between them. The CDR3, as DNA: TGTGCCAGCAGCCCCACCTTCACTGGGGCCAACGTCCTGACTTTC. The encoded protein is CASSPTFTGANVLTF.

This clonotype appeared many times. This sequence joins TRBV7-2 and TRBJ2-3, with TRBD2 matching over 9 bases. J lost 6 bases, V lost 3 bases, and 13 bases had no gene match. The CDR3 covers 17 residues. Per the germline V gene, CDR1 is SGHTA and CDR2 is FQGNSA. CDR3 residues: CASSFPLVGGGADTQYF. As DNA, the CDR3 is TGTGCCAGCAGCTTCCCCCTCGTTGGCGGGGGGGCGGATACGCAGTATTTT.

Remarks on this clonotype: At one boundary the junction diverges from the germline segment, which might be a read error. The chain links TRBV7-2 to TRBJ1-1, with D possibly being TRBD1 (5 bases). This CDR3 comprises 14 residues. Looked up from germline, CDR1 is SGHTA and CDR2 is FQGNSA. Here the CDR3 reads CVSSNRDGGTEAFF. As DNA, the CDR3 is TGTGTCAGCAGCAACCGGGACGGTGGCACTGAAGCTTTCTTT.

Only one count was recorded for this clonotype. J is TRBJ1-1 and V is TRBV20-1; maybe TRBD1 (5 bases). There are 12 residues in the CDR3. V was trimmed by 3 bases and J by 6 bases, leaving 11 bases between them. Germline loops: CDR1 DFQATT, CDR2 SNEGSKA (reference sequence). The chain's CDR3 is CSASVGGAEAFF. The CDR3 DNA is TGCAGTGCTAGTGTTGGAGGGGCTGAAGCTTTCTTT.